The 24 T cell receptor beta chains below were found in one sample sequenced in a study of blood T cell repertoires in COVID-19. Assay: immunoSEQ multiplex PCR; the TCRdb copy retains only in-frame clones and omits some. The sample shows more than 150,000 clones, under 85% of them seen only once. Source material: peripheral blood. Receptors were obtained from a human donor in a cohort sampled during active COVID-19.

This clone was seen once. The CDR3 here is CAAHGGTTDTQYF. DNA of the CDR3: TGTGCCGCCCACGGGGGAACGACAGATACGCAGTATTTT. The gene calls are TRBV7-9 and TRBJ2-3; a possible D gene is TRBD2 (6 bases). V lost 11 bases, J lost 3 bases, and 15 bases lay in between. The CDR3 totals 13 residues. Germline V gene data show CDR1 as SEHNR and CDR2 as FQNEAQ (reference sequence). Variable domain in full (rest from reference TRBV7-9 and TRBJ2-3): DTGVSQNPRHKITKRGQNVTFRCDPISEHNRLYWYRQTLGQGPEFLTYFQNEAQLEKSRLLSDRFSAERPKGSFSTLEIQRTEQGDSAMYLCAAHGGTTDTQYFGPGTRLTVL.

The chain recombines TRBV9 with TRBJ1-2, with 7 bases that match TRBD1. The CDR3 contains 14 residues. V lost 5 bases to trimming and J lost 6 bases; unmatched junction nucleotides: 10. Germline V gene lookup returns CDR1 SGDLS and CDR2 YYNGEE. The CDR3 loop reads CASRAPGTEDGYTF. DNA for the CDR3: TGTGCCAGCAGAGCGCCCGGGACAGAGGATGGCTACACCTTC.

Details on this clone: Other DNA sequences in this sample translate to the same CDR3. V is TRBV3-1 (or the pseudogene TRBV3-2) and J is TRBJ2-5; D call uncertain. Germline values: CDR1 LGHDT, CDR2 YNNKEL (reference sequence). V was cut by 1 base and J by 1 base, with 7 bases left in between. CDR3 length: 14 amino acids. This CDR3 is CASSQVPSQETQYF. DNA of the CDR3: TGTGCCAGCAGCCAAGTCCCTAGCCAAGAGACCCAGTACTTC.

The chain recombines TRBV29-1 with TRBJ1-2, with 9 bases fitting TRBD1. The germline V gene encodes CDR1 SQVTM and CDR2 ANQGSEA. Losses at the gene ends were 1 base for V and 7 bases for J; bases not matched to a gene: 4. The CDR3 has 13 amino acids. CDR3 sequence: CSVEGQGDRGYTF. The CDR3 DNA sequence: TGCAGCGTTGAAGGACAGGGGGATCGTGGCTACACCTTC.

The gene calls are TRBV5-6 and TRBJ1-2; TRBD1 might be the D (5 bases). Germline V lookup: CDR1 SGHDT, CDR2 YYEEEE. The V end was cut by 0 bases, the J end by 2 bases, with 8 bases between. This CDR3 is 14 amino acids long. The CDR3 bases are TGTGCCAGCAGCTTGGGGGGCTTCAACTATGGCTACACCTTC. Translated, it gives CASSLGGFNYGYTF.

In DNA, the CDR3 is TGCGCCAGCAGCCATGGGGGACAGACGAAATTTTTCTTC. Protein product: CASSHGGQTKFFF. This rearrangement joins TRBV4-1 to TRBJ2-1, with TRBD1 identical over 7 bases. CDR1 and CDR2 from the germline V gene are MGHRA and YSYEKL. The CDR3 extends over 13 amino acids. Trimming at V came to 3 bases and at J to 16 bases, leaving 12 bases not matched to a gene.

The chain joins TRBV15 to TRBJ2-6; TRBD1 is a possible D gene (5 bases). CDR1 and CDR2 from the germline V gene are LNHNV and YYDKDF (reference sequence). CDR3 size: 19 residues. V lost 0 bases, J lost 0 bases, and 15 bases lay in between. CDR3 DNA sequence: TGTGCCACCAGCAGAGACCCGACAGCAACCGACTCTGGGGCCAACGTCCTGACTTTC. It yields the protein CATSRDPTATDSGANVLTF.

The V and J genes are TRBV10-3 and TRBJ1-2; 8 bases line up with TRBD1. Per germline, CDR1 ENHRY and CDR2 SYGVKD. The CDR3 covers 15 residues. Trimming cost V 0 bases and J 7 bases; bases outside gene matches: 7. This CDR3 is CAISESTDRGSGYTF. CDR3 nucleotides: TGTGCCATCAGTGAGTCGACCGACAGGGGAAGTGGCTACACCTTC.

The V gene is TRBV5-4, the J gene TRBJ2-3, with 8 bases matching TRBD2. This CDR3 is built from 15 residues. V shed 4 bases, J shed 1 base, and the junction held 5 bases outside the gene matches. The germline gives CDR1 SGHNT, CDR2 YYREEE (reference sequence). CDR3 nucleotide sequence: TGTGCCAGCAGCATGGAGGGACTAGGCACAGATACGCAGTATTTT. Translating gives CASSMEGLGTDTQYF.

The count of this clone is one. The genes are TRBV3-1 (or the pseudogene TRBV3-2) and TRBJ2-5; D might be TRBD2 (5 bases). Germline CDR1 reads LGHDT; CDR2 reads YNNKEL (reference sequence). The CDR3 extends over 11 amino acids. V was pared by 2 bases and J by 7 bases, with 5 bases between. The CDR3 loop reads CASSQTRTQYF. The CDR3 DNA sequence: TGTGCCAGCAGCCAAACTAGGACCCAGTACTTC.

The V gene is TRBV7-2, the J gene TRBJ2-5; 13 bases line up with TRBD2. Trimming took 1 base from V and 1 from J; bases not matched to a gene: 6. Germline V lookup: CDR1 SGHTA, CDR2 FQGNSA. The CDR3 is made up of 18 amino acids. The CDR3 protein is CASSLVTSGGLSQETQYF. CDR3 coding DNA: TGTGCCAGCAGCTTAGTGACTAGCGGGGGGCTTTCCCAAGAGACCCAGTACTTC. The whole variable domain, filled in from reference TRBV7-2 and TRBJ2-5, reads GAGVSQSPSNKVTEKGKDVELRCDPISGHTALYWYRQSLGQGLEFLIYFQGNSAPDKSGLPSDRFSAERTGGSVSTLTIQRTQQEDSAVYLCASSLVTSGGLSQETQYFGPGTRLLVL.

This chain links TRBV6-5 with TRBJ1-6; perhaps TRBD1 as D (6 bases). V lost 3 bases and J lost 10, with 13 bases in between. The CDR3 runs 14 residues. CDR1 MNHEY and CDR2 SVGAGI come from the germline V gene. CDR3 in DNA: TGTGCCAGCAGTTATTCGGGGGGCTGGTCACCCCTCCACTTT. Its protein product is CASSYSGGWSPLHF.

CDR3 region: CASSLRDRGAYEQYF. The CDR3 region has the DNA TGTGCCAGTAGTCTTAGGGACAGGGGGGCCTACGAGCAGTACTTC. The chain uses TRBV19 and TRBJ2-7, with TRBD1 matching 11 bases. This CDR3 has 15 residues. Trimming took 5 bases from V and 2 from J; bases not matched to a gene: 5. The V gene's germline CDR1 is LNHDA and CDR2 SQIVND (reference sequence).

This chain uses TRBV6-5 with TRBJ1-6; 8 nucleotides line up with TRBD1. The germline gives CDR1 MNHEY, CDR2 SVGAGI. V trimming: 6 bases; J trimming: 4 bases; junction bases outside the gene matches: 5. This CDR3 spans 15 amino acids. CDR3 nucleotides: TGTGCCAGCAGGGGGACAGGTACTTATAATTCACCCCTCCACTTT. As protein: CASRGTGTYNSPLHF.

CDR3 residues: CASSPGIPGGYTF. CDR3 nucleotide sequence: TGTGCCAGCAGCCCCGGGATCCCTGGGGGCTACACCTTC. The chain carries TRBV7-8 and TRBJ1-2; no clear D gene. The CDR3 is made up of 13 amino acids. With 5 bases removed from V and 8 bases from J, the gap between germline ends came to 15 bases. Germline V gene lookup returns CDR1 SGHVS and CDR2 FQNEAQ.

The CDR3: CASSKTSGTNTGELFF. As DNA, the CDR3 is TGTGCCAGCAGCAAAACTAGCGGTACGAACACCGGGGAGCTGTTTTTT. The chain couples TRBV7-3 to TRBJ2-2; 8 bases match TRBD2. The CDR3 sequence is 16 residues long. The V segment lost 5 bases and the J segment 0 bases; nucleotides outside the gene matches: 5. Germline values: CDR1 SGHTA, CDR2 FQGTGA.

The CDR3 protein is CASSPLLQGAPGTYNEQFF. CDR3 in DNA: TGTGCCAGCAGCCCTCTTTTACAGGGGGCCCCTGGCACCTACAATGAGCAGTTCTTC. This chain uses TRBV14 with TRBJ2-1, with TRBD1 identical over 9 bases. Germline V gene lookup returns CDR1 SGHDN and CDR2 FVKESK. CDR3 length: 19 residues. The junction had 15 bases not matched to a gene; V was cut back by 4 bases and J by 2 bases. Based on the CDR3 plus reference TRBV14 and TRBJ2-1, the full variable domain is EAGVTQFPSHSVIEKGQTVTLRCDPISGHDNLYWYRRVMGKEIKFLLHFVKESKQDESGMPNNRFLAERTGGTYSTLKVQPAELEDSGVYFCASSPLLQGAPGTYNEQFFGPGTRLTVL.

In its sample, this clone was seen once. V gene TRBV10-3 combines with J gene TRBJ1-2, with 8 positions matching TRBD1. Germline lookup yields CDR1 ENHRY and CDR2 SYGVKD. Germline trimming cut 6 bases from V and 0 bases from J; bases unmatched to any gene: 9. The CDR3 length is 16 residues. The CDR3 coding sequence is TGTGCCATCAGCCTCGGACAGGGAAGCCCTAACTATGGCTACACCTTC. As protein: CAISLGQGSPNYGYTF.

The rearrangement joins TRBV5-8 to TRBJ2-5; 11 bases are shared with TRBD2. This CDR3 has 16 residues. Per germline, CDR1 SGHTS and CDR2 YDEGEE. V trimming: 4 bases; J trimming: 2 bases; junction bases outside the gene matches: 7. For the CDR3, the DNA is TGTGCCAGCAGCCTTCCGGGACTAGCGGTTCAAGAGACCCAGTACTTC. Translation: CASSLPGLAVQETQYF.

There are many counts of this clone. V usage is TRBV7-9 and J usage is TRBJ1-2; D is undetermined. V shed 2 bases and J shed 4 bases, with 11 bases lying between them. The CDR3 has 14 residues. Germline CDR1 SEHNR, CDR2 FQNEAQ (reference sequence). DNA for the CDR3: TGTGCCAGCAGCTTATTTGTCCCCCTCTATGGCTACACCTTC. Translation gives CASSLFVPLYGYTF.

The V gene is TRBV30, the J gene TRBJ2-7; weak D call: TRBD1 (5 bases). Trimming cost V 5 bases and J 7 bases, with 12 bases left between them. Per the germline V gene, CDR1 is GTSNPN and CDR2 is SVGIG (reference sequence). The CDR3 runs 11 residues. The CDR3 sequence is CAWGQGREQYF. CDR3 bases: TGTGCCTGGGGGCAGGGAAGGGAGCAGTACTTC.

This clone has just one count. The chain uses TRBV12-3 or TRBV12-4 and TRBJ1-5; 8 bases are shared with TRBD1. The CDR3 runs 13 residues. Trimming cost V 3 bases and J 6 bases; bases outside gene matches: 1. The CDR3 protein is CASSFGQGQPQHF. The CDR3 bases are TGTGCCAGCAGTTTCGGACAGGGTCAGCCCCAGCATTTT.

CDR3 DNA: TGCGCCAGCAGCCGCGGGGGACCGAACACCGGGGAGCTGTTTTTT. Its translation: CASSRGGPNTGELFF. The rearrangement links TRBV5-1 to TRBJ2-2; 7 bases are a match to TRBD2. The CDR3 runs to 15 residues. The germline gives CDR1 SGHRS, CDR2 YFSETQ. J lost 0 bases, V lost 4 bases, and 3 bases had no gene match.

The CDR3 sequence is CASSYNFNEQFF. Here the CDR3 DNA reads TGTGCCAGCAGTTATAACTTCAATGAGCAGTTCTTC. V gene TRBV9 combines with J gene TRBJ2-1; D gene uncertain. The CDR3 spans 12 residues. The germline V gene has CDR1 SGDLS and CDR2 YYNGEE. V lost 5 bases and J 6 bases, leaving 9 bases between the germline ends.